This T cell receptor beta chain was observed in a study of cytomegalovirus exposure and HLA in healthy donors (dated by TCRdb to the late 2010s). Context from the whole study: A later analysis indicated that the 95 to 150 validation repertoires were generated on the platform also employed for the approximately 690 repertoires of the first cohort. The aim of the study was to test whether cataloging public T cell receptors could identify signatures of past pathogen exposure. High-throughput TCR immunosequencing, statistical association of individual TCRs with disease status, and machine learning were combined to predict cytomegalovirus infection status. A separate validation cohort of 100 to 150 different subjects was used in addition to the roughly 700-subject first cohort. Overall results and qualifications from the work: Cytomegalovirus status was reported to be diagnosed by the classifier with high specificity and sensitivity in both the original and validation cohorts. The study gave a list of 150 to 200 TCR beta chains associated with cytomegalovirus. While some public TCRs were present in many individuals, most TCR sequences turned up only very rarely across donors. In a later analysis, TCRs clustered in the first cohort were found to also tend to co-occur in the roughly 120 validation repertoires, with roughly 93% of cluster scores above 0. A later analysis had no HLA typing for the validation cohort, so co-occurrence there was scored across all 110 or so repertoires. It was suggested by the authors that the approach could potentially be generalized to other disease states and immunological phenotypes. A few of the identified cytomegalovirus-associated TCR beta chains were confirmed in vitro to be specific for cytomegalovirus antigens.

To note about this clone: Its antigen has not been determined. No much larger clone is present one base from it, and per-base qualities are unavailable.

The library was generated by the immunoSEQ multiplex PCR assay. The published analysis was carried out like this. A statistical classification framework was built to diagnose cytomegalovirus status from the catalog of TCR beta chain sequences. In TCRdb, the immuneACCESS table is reduced to in-frame sequences with V and J assigned. These tables do not hold every clone; where another copy was compared, an unresolved V gene accounts for under half, and the others remain unexplained. V, J and clone size are those of that table, while D and trimming were read from the DNA. The sample table holds 130,000 to 150,000 clones, of which 75% to 90% were seen once. Together, the top ten hold under 8% of the sample. From the cysteine through the phenylalanine, the CDR3 covers 12 amino acids. Just CDR3 DNA is preserved here, 36 bases in frame from base 1. CDR1 and CDR2 were assigned from the germline V gene as MNHNS and SASEGT. Relative to germline, V is 4 bases shorter and J is 9 bases shorter, with 10 bases between their ends.

Donors formed part of the validation cohort, which comprised fewer than 150 subjects and was distinct from the first cohort of roughly 600 subjects. The sequence joins TRBV6-1 to TRBJ2-1; TRBD1 could be the D gene, as 5 bases match. Sequencing was carried out using PBMCs. This TCR came from a woman in her twenties or thirties in good health and CMV-seropositive. The nucleotides read TGTGCCAGCAGTGCTCAGGGTGGTGAGCAGTTCTTC. The resulting protein is CASSAQGGEQFF.